The following is a TCR beta chain sequence with its context. Germline CDR1 reads SQVTM; CDR2 reads ANQGSEA. The V end was cut by 7 bases, the J end by 5 bases, with 12 bases between. The CDR3 runs to 11 residues. This specimen comes from a study of blood T cell repertoires in COVID-19. The overall study: COVID-19 samples, acute and convalescent, were from the United States, Italy and Spain. Sample material is recorded as cDNA or gDNA derived from T cells, B-cell-depleted T cells, or PBMCs.

In the authors' methods: How many nucleated cells were present was estimated from reference gene primer amplification. Assay used: immunoSEQ multiplex PCR; TCRdb lists only in-frame clones, some missing. The DNA gave D and trimming, while V, J and clone size come from that table. The sample includes over 150,000 clones, 83% of them seen just once. The rearrangement uses TRBV29-1 and TRBJ2-7, with a tentative D call TRBD1 (5 bases). The receptor comes from an elderly woman with acute or convalescent COVID-19. Sequencing input: peripheral blood. The CDR3 sequence is CSAQGFNEQYF. As DNA, the CDR3 is TGCAGCGCCCAGGGTTTTAACGAGCAGTACTTC.